The entry below describes one T cell receptor beta chain. The entry originates in a study of blood T cell repertoires in COVID-19. Study overall: In each case, the material was cDNA or gDNA derived from T cells, B-cell-depleted T cells, or PBMCs.

Categorization into cohorts depended on clinical history that participants reported. No more than 2 weeks before study entry, exposed participants had met a case of COVID-19. Libraries were prepared by immunoSEQ multiplex PCR; TCRdb keeps only in-frame clonotypes and omits some of them. The profile shows more than 200,000 clones, approximately 88% of them singletons. The CDR3 has 14 residues. Germline V gene lookup returns CDR1 SEHNR and CDR2 FQNEAQ (reference sequence). The V and J ends lost 0 bases and 6 bases, in that order; junction bases with no gene match: 3. This chain joins TRBV7-9 and TRBJ2-7; 9 nucleotides match TRBD1. The TCR was taken from a woman in her 30s who had been exposed to COVID-19. Sequenced material: PBMCs or T cells enriched from blood (not recorded which). Here the CDR3 reads CASSLADRGAEQYF. CDR3 nucleotides: TGTGCCAGCAGCTTAGCGGACAGGGGAGCCGAGCAGTACTTC. The complete variable domain, with remaining parts taken from reference TRBV7-9 and TRBJ2-7, reads DTGVSQNPRHKITKRGQNVTFRCDPISEHNRLYWYRQTLGQGPEFLTYFQNEAQLEKSRLLSDRFSAERPKGSFSTLEIQRTEQGDSAMYLCASSLADRGAEQYFGPGTRLTVT.